This TCR beta chain derives from a study of CXCR3-negative and CXCR3-positive naive CD8 T cells. General observations from the study: Surface CD5 was comparable between naive subsets; TCR strength was inferred from TRB CDR3 properties. A higher hydrophobicity marked the TRB CDR3s of CXCR3-positive naive cells versus CXCR3-negative naive cells.

The CDR3 is made up of 16 amino acids. In germline, CDR1 is MRHNA, CDR2 SNTAGT. Worth noting for this clonotype: Antigen specificity is unknown.

Via 5' RACE with UMI labels, TRB cDNA libraries were prepared. Reprocessing the 5' RACE reads, TCRdb reports a single entry for every CDR3 protein and omits DNA. Recorded for this sample: about 53,000 distinct CDR3 sequences. Material for sequencing was naive CXCR3+ CD8+ T cells from blood. Subset here: CD45RO-CCR7+CD27+CD95- naive CD8+ T cells expressing CXCR3 (TNR3+). The V gene is TRBV6-4, the J gene TRBJ2-2; there is no DNA to check the TCRdb D call of TRBD2. The receptor was derived from a human donor in good health. Some clones in this sample may be carry-over from other donors' samples. This CDR3 reads CASSDSLEGNTGELFF.